These 8 T cell receptor beta chains originate from one sample sequenced in a study of shared clonotypes between healthy human individuals. Clones were read by immunoSEQ multiplex PCR, and TCRdb kept only the in-frame ones, dropping some. The sample lists around 620,000 clones; around 95% were seen once. As defined, naive CD8 cells were CD45RO-negative and positively selected for CCR7, with terminally differentiated effector memory CD45RA+ cells excluded. The sample taken for sequencing was naive CD8+ T cells sorted from blood. These receptors all come from a woman between 25 and 40 years old in good health.

This chain connects TRBV28 to TRBJ1-4; TRBD1 agrees at 7 bases. Germline V lookup: CDR1 MDHEN, CDR2 SYDVKM. V shed 5 bases, J shed 0 bases, and the junction held 6 bases outside the gene matches. CDR3 length: 16 residues. The CDR3 nucleotides read TGTGCCAGCAGTGGGGACAGAGGCCCAACTAATGAAAAACTGTTTTTT. Its protein is CASSGDRGPTNEKLFF.

The chain recombines TRBV9 with TRBJ2-7, with D tentatively TRBD2 (6 bases). Per the germline V gene, CDR1 is SGDLS and CDR2 is YYNGEE. The germline V and J ends were trimmed by 4 bases and 2 bases, with 13 bases remaining between them. CDR3 size: 14 residues. This chain's CDR3 is CASSPGTGTYEQYF. The CDR3, as DNA: TGTGCCAGCAGCCCCGGGACTGGAACCTACGAGCAGTACTTC.

The rearrangement joins TRBV6-5 to TRBJ2-5; 8 bases map to TRBD2. CDR1 is MNHEY, CDR2 SVGAGI, per germline. The J segment lost 6 bases and the V segment lost 6 bases, leaving 12 bases of the junction unmatched. This CDR3 contains 15 residues. The CDR3 DNA reads as TGTGCCAGCAGAATAACTAGCGGTTACACGAAGACCCAGTACTTC. Its protein product is CASRITSGYTKTQYF.

The rearrangement joins TRBV27 to TRBJ2-1; TRBD2 agrees at 7 bases. J gave up 4 bases and V 2 bases, and 5 bases lay outside the gene matches. There are 15 residues in the CDR3. The germline V gene encodes CDR1 MNHEY and CDR2 SMNVEV (reference sequence). This CDR3 reads CASSLIGRRYNEQFF. The CDR3 DNA follows: TGTGCCAGCAGTTTAATCGGGAGGAGATACAATGAGCAGTTCTTC.

V usage is TRBV14 and J usage is TRBJ2-7; D not certain. Germline V gives CDR1 SGHDN, CDR2 FVKESK. Trimming removed 4 bases at V and 4 bases at J, with 14 bases between. The length of the CDR3 is 14 residues. The CDR3 nucleotides read TGTGCCAGCAGCCCCGGCGAGAGGCGTTACGAGCAGTACTTC. Its protein is CASSPGERRYEQYF.

This rearrangement joins TRBV19 to TRBJ1-1; the D is unclear. The CDR3 length is 12 residues. Germline CDR1 is LNHDA and CDR2 is SQIVND (reference sequence). Trimming took 7 bases from V and 5 from J, leaving 11 bases between them. CDR3 in DNA: TGTGCCAGTAACATGGGTGGAACTGAAGCTTTCTTT. Amino acid sequence: CASNMGGTEAFF.

This clone appeared once. The identical CDR3 is also encoded by other nucleotide sequences in the sample. The CDR3: CASSPKDRVFSYEQYF. CDR3 DNA sequence: TGTGCCAGCTCACCGAAAGACAGGGTTTTCTCCTACGAGCAGTACTTC. V gene TRBV18 combines with J gene TRBJ2-7; 7 nucleotides line up with TRBD1. The CDR3 runs to 16 residues. From germline, CDR1 is KGHSH and CDR2 LQKENI. Unmatched junction bases numbered 8, after V lost 3 bases and J lost 0 bases.

The V and J genes are TRBV6-1 and TRBJ2-7; D may be TRBD1 (6 bases). This CDR3 spans 13 amino acids. V was cut by 2 bases and J by 5 bases, with 10 bases left in between. Germline V CDR1 and CDR2: MNHNS, SASEGT. CDR3 loop: CASSEKGVHEQYF. The CDR3 region has the DNA TGTGCCAGCAGTGAAAAGGGGGTCCACGAGCAGTACTTC.